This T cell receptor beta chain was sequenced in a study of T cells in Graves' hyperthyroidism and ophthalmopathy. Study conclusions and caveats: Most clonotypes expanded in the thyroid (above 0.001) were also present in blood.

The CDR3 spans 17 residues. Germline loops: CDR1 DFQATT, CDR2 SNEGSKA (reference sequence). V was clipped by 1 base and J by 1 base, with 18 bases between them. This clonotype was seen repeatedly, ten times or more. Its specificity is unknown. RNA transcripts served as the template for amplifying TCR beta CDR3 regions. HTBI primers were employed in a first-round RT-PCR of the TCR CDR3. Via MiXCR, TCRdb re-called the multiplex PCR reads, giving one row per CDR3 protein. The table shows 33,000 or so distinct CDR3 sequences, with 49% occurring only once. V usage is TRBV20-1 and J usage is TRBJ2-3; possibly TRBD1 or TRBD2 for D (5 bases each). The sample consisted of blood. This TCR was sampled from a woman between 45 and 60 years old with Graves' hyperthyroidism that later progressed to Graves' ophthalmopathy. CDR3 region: CSARGSQRTKRTDTQYF. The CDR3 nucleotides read TGCAGTGCTAGAGGTAGTCAGCGGACAAAACGCACAGATACGCAGTATTTT.